Each of the 4 T cell receptor beta chains below was sequenced from the same sample in a study of T cells in Graves' hyperthyroidism and ophthalmopathy. What was amplified from RNA transcripts were TCR beta CDR3 regions. With the HTBI primer set, the TCR CDR3 went through a first round of RT-PCR. TCRdb re-derived calls from the multiplex PCR reads in MiXCR, one entry per CDR3 protein. The table includes more than 300,000 distinct CDR3 sequences, over 11% detected once. The specimen was blood. The receptors come from a woman under 40 with Graves' hyperthyroidism.

There are a few counts of this clonotype. The rearrangement uses TRBV4-3 and TRBJ2-7; D gene uncertain. V was clipped by 0 bases and J by 2 bases, with 5 bases between them. The CDR3 extends over 13 amino acids. CDR1 and CDR2 (germline): LGHNA, YSLEER. The CDR3 spells CASSQDRTYEQYF. As DNA, the CDR3 is TGCGCCAGCAGCCAAGATAGGACCTACGAGCAGTACTTC.

This clonotype came up many times. The chain links TRBV6-4 to TRBJ1-1; TRBD1 is a possible D gene (5 bases). This CDR3 has 13 amino acids. From germline, CDR1 is MRHNA and CDR2 SNTAGT. The V gene lost 6 bases and the J gene lost 9 bases, with 17 bases spanning the gap. The CDR3 DNA reads TGTGCCAGCAGACCCGGGGGGGGGGAAAAAGCTTTCTTT. Its protein is CASRPGGGEKAFF.

This clonotype was detected many times. V is TRBV3-1 and J is TRBJ2-1, with unresolved D. V was trimmed by 0 bases and J by 4 bases, leaving 7 bases between them. The V gene's germline CDR1 is LGHDT and CDR2 YNNKEL (reference sequence). CDR3 size: 14 residues. The CDR3 DNA reads TGTGCCAGCAGCCAAGATTCAGCATACAATGAGCAGTTCTTC. Translated, it gives CASSQDSAYNEQFF.

This clonotype was seen at least ten times. The rearrangement joins TRBV20-1 to TRBJ2-7; no clear D gene. The CDR3 sequence is 10 residues long. Germline CDR1 DFQATT, CDR2 SNEGSKA (reference sequence). V was cut by 3 bases and J by 3 bases, with 3 bases left in between. CDR3 in amino acids: CSASDYEQYF. In nucleotides, the CDR3 is TGCAGTGCTAGCGACTACGAGCAGTACTTC.